This T cell receptor (beta chain) was captured in a study of blood T cells in healthy people across ages. Study-wide results and limits: It was held that the diversity estimates obtained from one million T cells were underestimates.

Note on this clonotype: As yet, its antigen is unknown.

Combining a sample-barcoded 5' primer with a J-beta primer mix, a second PCR ran for roughly 6 to 12 cycles. TCRdb reanalysed the 5' RACE reads using MiXCR and keeps one entry per CDR3 protein. The data show about 1 million distinct CDR3 sequences, around 43% seen once. Germline CDR1 reads DFQATT; CDR2 reads SNEGSKA (reference sequence). This CDR3 region has 14 residues. V lost 3 bases and J 8 bases, leaving 17 bases between the germline ends. Sequencing used blood. The chain carries TRBV20-1 and TRBJ2-1, with D unresolved. This sequence was found in a woman in her fifties or sixties in good health. CDR3 in DNA: TGCAGTGCTAGTGGGCCCCCTCGCGGCGATGAGCAGTTCTTC. This sequence encodes CSASGPPRGDEQFF.